These 15 T cell receptor beta chains originate from one sample sequenced in a study of Tregs in tolerant kidney transplant recipients. Sequencing was performed with immunoSEQ multiplex PCR; in TCRdb, only in-frame clones are kept and a portion is missing. The sample lists 98,000 or so clones; around 89% were seen once. The sample here was CD4+ T cells from blood, taken before the transplant. All receptors come from a human donor who received a combined kidney and bone marrow transplant.

The chain links TRBV6-5 to TRBJ2-3, with D unresolved. Germline V lookup: CDR1 MNHEY, CDR2 SVGAGI. CDR3 length: 14 residues. Trimming took 2 bases from V and 2 from J, leaving 8 bases between them. DNA of the CDR3: TGTGCCAGCAGTTACAGGAGCCCCACAGATACGCAGTATTTT. Residues: CASSYRSPTDTQYF.

The chain has TRBV21-1 and TRBJ1-2; the D call of TRBD1 is as the table states it, not checked on the DNA. TRBV21-1 is noted as a pseudogene. This CDR3 is 17 amino acids long. The CDR3 DNA follows: TGTGCCACCGCGCCAAAGGACAGGGGGGTCGTTAACTATGGCTACACCTTC. Its translation: CATAPKDRGVVNYGYTF.

Note on this clone: Other DNA sequences from this sample encode an identical CDR3 as well. The V call is TRBV18, the J call TRBJ1-1; a weak D match, TRBD1 (6 bases). Trimming stripped 5 bases from V and 1 base from J, with 8 bases between. The CDR3 totals 13 residues. Per germline, CDR1 KGHSH and CDR2 LQKENI. CDR3 in amino acids: CASSSDRNTEAFF. The CDR3 coding sequence is TGTGCCAGCTCATCGGACAGGAACACTGAAGCTTTCTTT. Drawing the rest from reference TRBV18 and TRBJ1-1, the complete variable domain is NAGVMQNPRHLVRRRGQEARLRCSPMKGHSHVYWYRQLPEEGLKFMVYLQKENIIDESGMPKERFSAEFPKEGPSILRIQQVVRGDSAAYFCASSSDRNTEAFFGQGTRLTVV.

The genes are TRBV15 and TRBJ1-2; perhaps TRBD1 as D (5 bases). The CDR3 has 16 amino acids. Germline-derived CDR1 and CDR2 are LNHNV and YYDKDF (reference sequence). The V end was cut by 6 bases, the J end by 6 bases, with 23 bases between. Here the CDR3 DNA reads TGTGCCACCAGGAAGGTGATTCGACAGCTTAAGGATGGCTACACCTTC. It codes for CATRKVIRQLKDGYTF. The complete variable domain, with remaining parts taken from reference TRBV15 and TRBJ1-2, reads DAMVIQNPRYQVTQFGKPVTLSCSQTLNHNVMYWYQQKSSQAPKLLFHYYDKDFNNEADTPDNFQSRRPNTSFCFLDIRSPGLGDTAMYLCATRKVIRQLKDGYTFGSGTRLTVV.

V usage is TRBV5-6 and J usage is TRBJ1-1; no clear D gene. The CDR3 covers 17 residues. Germline lookup yields CDR1 SGHDT and CDR2 YYEEEE. V was clipped by 4 bases and J by 1 base, with 20 bases between them. The CDR3 loop is CASSPTGSTKGNTEAFF. CDR3 DNA: TGTGCCAGCAGCCCCACTGGGTCGACTAAAGGGAACACTGAAGCTTTCTTT.

This clone has just a few counts. The chain employs TRBV2 and TRBJ2-7; D gene unclear. CDR3 size: 11 residues. Trimming shortened V by 7 bases and J by 7 bases, and 11 bases separated the two germline ends. CDR1 and CDR2 from the germline V gene are SNHLY and FYNNEI. The CDR3 sequence is CASTRTWEQYF. In nucleotides, the CDR3 is TGTGCCAGCACACGAACATGGGAGCAGTACTTC.

V and J are TRBV5-6 and TRBJ1-5, with TRBD1 matching over 8 bases. The CDR3 is 14 amino acids. Germline assignment: CDR1 SGHDT and CDR2 YYEEEE. V shed 3 bases, J shed 5 bases, and the junction held 4 bases outside the gene matches. The CDR3 loop is CASSSRGLDQPQHF. DNA for the CDR3: TGTGCCAGCAGCTCCAGGGGGCTGGATCAGCCCCAGCATTTT.

This chain links TRBV11-2 with TRBJ2-3; a possible D gene is TRBD2 (5 bases). Trimming took 1 base from V and 1 from J, leaving 9 bases between them. CDR1 and CDR2 from the germline V gene are SGHAT and FQNNGV. CDR3 size: 15 residues. The CDR3 loop reads CASSLAGIGTDTQYF. The DNA of the CDR3 is TGTGCCAGCAGCTTAGCGGGGATCGGCACAGATACGCAGTATTTT.

V gene TRBV4-1 combines with J gene TRBJ2-4, with D tentatively TRBD2 (6 bases). Per germline, CDR1 MGHRA and CDR2 YSYEKL. Trimming removed 0 bases from V and 1 base from J, with 19 bases in between. This CDR3 comprises 19 residues. Here the CDR3 reads CASSQEFGGSPWAKNIQYF. The CDR3 DNA is TGCGCCAGCAGCCAAGAATTCGGGGGTAGCCCCTGGGCCAAAAACATTCAGTACTTC.

V gene TRBV4-1 combines with J gene TRBJ1-1, with D maybe TRBD1 (5 bases). Trimming took 0 bases from V and 5 from J, leaving 10 bases between them. CDR3 length: 14 residues. Germline lookup yields CDR1 MGHRA and CDR2 YSYEKL. The CDR3 loop reads CASSQDWAGTEAFF. The DNA for the CDR3 is TGCGCCAGCAGCCAAGATTGGGCAGGGACTGAAGCTTTCTTT.

This sequence joins TRBV5-1 and TRBJ1-1, with D possibly matching TRBD1 (5 bases). Per the germline V gene, CDR1 is SGHRS and CDR2 is YFSETQ. The CDR3 length is 13 residues. V lost 3 bases, J lost 7 bases, and 13 bases lay in between. In DNA, the CDR3 is TGCGCCAGCAGCTCGGGCAGGGTAGGTGAAGCTTTCTTT. As protein: CASSSGRVGEAFF.

V usage is TRBV25-1 and J usage is TRBJ2-3; D unclear. Between the trimmed V and J ends, which lost 4 bases and 2 bases, there was a span of 10 bases. The CDR3 spans 14 residues. The germline CDR1 and CDR2 sequences are MGHDK and SYGVNS. The CDR3 reads CASSGPRVTDTQYF. CDR3 bases: TGTGCCAGCAGTGGTCCCCGGGTCACAGATACGCAGTATTTT. Full variable domain (outside the CDR3, taken from reference TRBV25-1 and TRBJ2-3): EADIYQTPRYLVIGTGKKITLECSQTMGHDKMYWYQQDPGMELHLIHYSYGVNSTEKGDLSSESTVSRIRTEHFPLTLESARPSHTSQYLCASSGPRVTDTQYFGPGTRLTVL.

The V and J genes are TRBV5-1 and TRBJ2-1, with 15 bases identical to TRBD2. V trimming: 6 bases; J trimming: 2 bases; junction bases outside the gene matches: 3. Germline assignment: CDR1 SGHRS and CDR2 YFSETQ. This CDR3 has 16 amino acids. The DNA for the CDR3 is TGCGCCAGCACCCGGACTAGCGGGGGGGCCTACAATGAGCAGTTCTTC. Amino acid sequence: CASTRTSGGAYNEQFF.

The chain couples TRBV5-5 to TRBJ2-5; D might be TRBD2 (5 bases). CDR3 size: 13 residues. The V end was cut by 2 bases, the J end by 5 bases, with 10 bases between. Germline V gives CDR1 SGHKS, CDR2 YYEKEE (reference sequence). The CDR3 reads CASSLLSGETQYF. The CDR3 DNA reads as TGTGCCAGCAGCTTACTAAGCGGTGAGACCCAGTACTTC.

The chain recombines TRBV13 with TRBJ1-1; possibly TRBD1 for D (6 bases). The CDR3 loop spans 15 amino acids. CDR1 PRHDT and CDR2 FYEKMQ come from the germline V gene (reference sequence). V lost 2 bases and J lost 4, with 14 bases in between. CDR3: CASSLRARGGTEAFF. As DNA, the CDR3 is TGTGCCAGCAGCTTAAGGGCCAGAGGGGGCACTGAAGCTTTCTTT. The full variable domain, with the rest looked up from reference TRBV13 and TRBJ1-1, is AAGVIQSPRHLIKEKRETATLKCYPIPRHDTVYWYQQGPGQDPQFLISFYEKMQSDKGSIPDRFSAQQFSDYHSELNMSSLELGDSALYFCASSLRARGGTEAFFGQGTRLTVV.